These T cell receptor beta chains were read from a single sample in a study of T cell responses to AZD1222 COVID-19 vaccine. The data were produced by immunoSEQ multiplex PCR, yet TCRdb's version contains in-frame clones alone and is incomplete. The sample lists about 110,000 clones; 75% to 90% were seen once. Specimen: peripheral blood, collected on day 0 of AZD1222 vaccination. The receptors derive from an adult in good health. CDR3s include the opening cysteine and the closing phenylalanine or tryptophan. The D gene is left open where the match is weak. Expanded clones are given a class, and other clones once, few, many or no size at all.

j_call,d_call,clone_size,v_call,cdr3_aa
TRBJ2-7,TRBD1,once,TRBV3-1/TRBV3-2,CASSPWDSSYEQYF
TRBJ1-6,-,-,TRBV27,CASSNGQGNSPLHF
TRBJ2-3,-,-,TRBV19,CASRLRGGGTDTQYF
TRBJ1-2,-,-,TRBV19,CASSMGVGGYTF
TRBJ1-6,TRBD1,-,TRBV5-1,CASSLDGTGASPLHF
TRBJ2-7,-,-,TRBV29-1,CSGTPGTNLYEQYF
TRBJ1-6,TRBD1,-,TRBV3-1/TRBV3-2,CASSQDLGQGSGSPLHF
TRBJ2-1,TRBD2,-,TRBV11-2,CASRGLAGVTYNEQFF
TRBJ2-1,-,-,TRBV5-6,CASSYPTYNEQFF
TRBJ1-2,TRBD1,few,TRBV5-1,CASSLDRAGGYTF
TRBJ1-2,-,-,TRBV4-1,CASSQDNTVGNFYYGYTF
TRBJ1-1,-,-,TRBV29-1,CSVASGPREAFF
TRBJ1-4,-,-,TRBV4-1,CASTTTENLNEKLFF
TRBJ1-2,TRBD1,-,TRBV7-9,CASSLGTAGNYGYTF
TRBJ1-2,-,-,TRBV12-3/TRBV12-4,CASTVNYGYTF
TRBJ2-5,-,-,TRBV7-2,CASSLVETQYF
TRBJ1-2,-,once,TRBV5-4,CASSLSTGSFYGYTF
TRBJ1-6,-,-,TRBV6-6,CASSYARVNSPLHF
TRBJ1-6,TRBD1,-,TRBV11-2,CASSLRQGFNSPLHF
TRBJ2-2,-,-,TRBV11-2,CASSFDGNTGELFF
TRBJ2-1,TRBD1,-,TRBV24-1,CATEGQGGNEQFF
TRBJ2-7,-,-,TRBV7-2,CASSLGSTLSSYEQYF
TRBJ1-1,-,-,TRBV5-8,CASSWGRLNTEAFF
TRBJ1-5,-,-,TRBV28,CASSDGQSSNQPQHF
TRBJ2-5,-,once,TRBV29-1,CSVGGSIGTQYF
TRBJ1-2,-,-,TRBV7-3,CASSLSGDANYGYTF
TRBJ2-2,-,-,TRBV10-3,CAISPGNTGELFF
TRBJ2-1,-,-,TRBV7-2,CASSFELGLYLYNEQFF
TRBJ1-3,-,-,TRBV28,CASSPGQAGNTIYF
TRBJ2-5,TRBD1,-,TRBV7-9,CASSAGQGVETQYF
TRBJ1-2,TRBD1,-,TRBV3-1/TRBV3-2,CASSQDLRDRGLGYTF
TRBJ1-1,-,-,TRBV27,CASSKQGSLTEAFF
TRBJ1-2,TRBD1,-,TRBV9,CASSADPRGGNGYTF
TRBJ2-7,-,-,TRBV19,CASSIRGTSREQYF
TRBJ2-2,-,-,TRBV28,CASRGTGELFF
TRBJ2-7,TRBD1,once,TRBV13,CASSRDRGWREQYF